This TCR beta chain is from a study of T cells in Graves' hyperthyroidism and ophthalmopathy. With 0 bases removed from V and 1 base from J, the gap between germline ends came to 13 bases. This CDR3 is 16 amino acids long. Per germline, CDR1 GTSNPN and CDR2 SVGIG (reference sequence). The CDR3 regions of TCR beta were amplified from RNA transcripts. Carried out on the TCR CDR3, a first-round RT-PCR used the HTBI primer set. One entry per CDR3 protein results from TCRdb running MiXCR on the multiplex PCR reads. The table shows fewer than 400,000 distinct CDR3 sequences, with 20% to 30% occurring only once.

Sequencing was performed on blood. The chain joins TRBV30 to TRBJ2-4; possible D gene TRBD1, 5 bases. This receptor was obtained from a man aged 50-60 years with Graves' hyperthyroidism. The CDR3 coding sequence is TGTGCCTGGAGTGTAGGGGCGTACGGCGCCAAAAACATTCAGTACTTC. It specifies CAWSVGAYGAKNIQYF.